Listed below are T cell receptor beta chains from one sample, sequenced in a study of T cell repertoires in cytomegalovirus infection. TCRdb independently ran MiXCR on the reads; one entry per CDR3 protein. Here the sample spans about 330,000 distinct CDR3 sequences, nearly 35% being singletons. These TCRs' antigens remain unknown. The specimen was cultured PBMCs, collected from culture after CMV antigen stimulation. The receptors were gathered from a human donor in good health (CMV status not recorded). Some clones in this sample may be carry-over from other donors' samples. CDR3s include the opening cysteine and the closing phenylalanine or tryptophan. The order of the fields is J gene, D gene, V gene, clone size, CDR3 DNA, CDR3 protein. A D gene is named only where the DNA matches it firmly. Not every row has a clone size; where given, it reads once, few, many or a size class.

>TRBJ1-5|.|TRBV7-2|many
TGTGCCAGCAGCTTTCCCGGGATCTATCAGCCCCAGCATTTT
CASSFPGIYQPQHF
>TRBJ2-4|TRBD1|TRBV20-1|.
TGCAGTGCTAGAGGCTTTCGGGACAGCCACTTCTTC
CSARGFRDSHFF
>TRBJ1-4|TRBD1|TRBV19|few
TGTGCCAGTAGTCTCGGGACAGCAACTAATGAAAAACTGTTTTTT
CASSLGTATNEKLFF
>TRBJ2-3|.|TRBV5-1|.
TGCGCCAGCAGCTTTCCGGACGGAATCACAGATACGCAGTATTTT
CASSFPDGITDTQYF
>TRBJ1-3|.|TRBV5-4|few
TGTGCCAGCAGCTTGAAAGGAGCCCGAAACACCATATATTTT
CASSLKGARNTIYF
>TRBJ2-5|TRBD2|TRBV4-1|once
TGCGCCAGCAGCCAAGAAGGCGCTAGCGGGGACCAAGAGACCCAGTACTTC
CASSQEGASGDQETQYF
>TRBJ1-6|.|TRBV30|.
TGTGCCTGGAGTTCTGGACGGGAAAATTCACCCCTCCACTTT
CAWSSGRENSPLHF
>TRBJ2-2|.|TRBV6-5|.
TGTGCCAGCAGGGTCCCGAACACCGGGGAGCTGTTTTTT
CASRVPNTGELFF
>TRBJ2-3|TRBD2|TRBV7-2|few
TGTGCCAGCAGCTGGGTAGCGGGAGGTTCCACAGATACGCAGTATTTT
CASSWVAGGSTDTQYF
>TRBJ2-2|.|TRBV11-1|.
TGTGCCAGCAGCTTCCGGCAAACCGGGGAGCTGTTTTTT
CASSFRQTGELFF
>TRBJ1-3|.|TRBV20-1|.
TGCAGTGCCCCGACCAAAGGATCTCCTGGAAACACCATATATTTT
CSAPTKGSPGNTIYF
>TRBJ2-1|.|TRBV11-2|.
TGTGCCAGCAGCTCCCGTCTAGACGTCTCCTACAATGAGCAGTTCTTC
CASSSRLDVSYNEQFF
>TRBJ2-3|TRBD1|TRBV6-1|.
TGTGCCAGCTACCCGTGGGACAGGGGCACAGATACGCAGTATTTT
CASYPWDRGTDTQYF
>TRBJ2-2|.|TRBV4-1|once
TGCGCCAGCAGCCAAGATTTTACCGGGGGCACCGGGGAGCTGTTTTTT
CASSQDFTGGTGELFF
>TRBJ2-5|TRBD2|TRBV20-1|few
TGCAGTGCATCCGGGACTAGCGGGAGAGGCTGGGAGACCCAGTACTTC
CSASGTSGRGWETQYF
>TRBJ2-3|.|TRBV6-1|.
TGTGCCAGCAGTGAAAGTATTGGCGGAAACACAGATACGCAGTATTTT
CASSESIGGNTDTQYF
>TRBJ1-4|.|TRBV7-9|few
TGTGCCAGCAGCTTAGTTGCCGGGCTGGTGCTGTTTTTT
CASSLVAGLVLFF
>TRBJ2-2|.|TRBV30|.
TGTGCCTGGAGTCGGGGAGGGGAGCTGTTTTTT
CAWSRGGELFF
>TRBJ2-7|.|TRBV27|few
TGTGCCAGCAGTCGTGGAGAGAGCGAGCAGTACTTC
CASSRGESEQYF
>TRBJ2-1|TRBD2|TRBV4-1|once
TGCGCCAGCAGCCAAGGAAGACTAGCGGGTAATGAGCAGTTCTTC
CASSQGRLAGNEQFF
>TRBJ2-3|.|TRBV7-2|few
TGTGCCAGCAGCCGGTGGGGGCCGGAAAGTTCGGCAGATACGCAGTATTTT
CASSRWGPESSADTQYF
>TRBJ2-3|.|TRBV7-2|many
TGTGCCAGCAGCCCGCTAGGGAGCACAGATACGCAGTATTTT
CASSPLGSTDTQYF
>TRBJ1-2|.|TRBV6-8|few
TGTGCCAGTACAGGGAACTATGGCTACACCTTC
CASTGNYGYTF
>TRBJ1-6|.|TRBV7-2|.
TGTGCCAGCAGCATGAATCGTTCACCCCTCCACTTT
CASSMNRSPLHF
>TRBJ1-1|.|TRBV27|.
TGTGCCAGCAGTCCCGGAACGATCGTAAGAAACACTGAAGCTTTCTTT
CASSPGTIVRNTEAFF
>TRBJ2-5|.|TRBV7-9|.
TGTGCCAGCAGCTTAGGGGACCGTTCACGGGAGACCCAGTACTTC
CASSLGDRSRETQYF
>TRBJ1-2|TRBD1|TRBV7-8|few
TGTGCCAGCAGCCTAAGACAGGGAAGGGGATTTGGATACACCTTC
CASSLRQGRGFGYTF